What follows is one T cell receptor beta chain and its context. This sample includes further DNA sequences coding for the same CDR3. The authors' processing: Scientists estimated how many nucleated cells there were by amplifying reference gene primers. Data came from immunoSEQ multiplex PCR; TCRdb stores just in-frame clones and leaves some out. The V and J calls and the clone size are those of that table, but D and trimming were determined from the DNA. The profile shows around 310,000 clones, about 91% of them singletons. CDR1 and CDR2 from the germline V gene are LNHDA and SQIVND (reference sequence). The length of the CDR3 is 14 residues. Trimming stripped 5 bases from V and 0 bases from J, with 8 bases between. This sample was taken from a study of blood T cell repertoires in COVID-19. Study overall: The study drew acute and convalescent COVID-19 samples from the United States, Italy and Spain. Sources were T cells, B-cell-depleted T cells, or PBMCs; the material itself was cDNA or gDNA.

This receptor was obtained from a woman aged 60-75 years with acute or convalescent COVID-19. The gene calls are TRBV19 and TRBJ1-5; D remains ambiguous. Sequencing was performed on peripheral blood. CDR3 nucleotides: TGTGCCAGTAGTTGGGGAGATAGCAATCAGCCCCAGCATTTT. It encodes CASSWGDSNQPQHF.